The 8 T cell receptor beta chains below all came from one sample that was sequenced in a study of blood T cells in healthy people across ages. Using a J-beta primer mix together with a sample-barcoded 5' primer, a second PCR was run for roughly 7 to 12 cycles. TCRdb ran MiXCR on the 5' RACE reads and lists one entry per CDR3 protein. This sample carries under 2 million distinct CDR3 sequences, about 35% of them seen once, and the ten largest clones take about 10%. Sequenced: blood. These TCRs come from a woman aged 25 to 39 in good health.

This clonotype showed up just a few times. The chain links TRBV20-1 to TRBJ1-1, with D uncertain. V shed 5 bases and J shed 2 bases, with 6 bases lying between them. The CDR3 sequence is 11 residues long. CDR1 is DFQATT, CDR2 SNEGSKA, per germline (reference sequence). CDR3 sequence: CSADPNTEAFF. The CDR3 region has the DNA TGCAGTGCTGACCCCAACACTGAAGCTTTCTTT.

The chain employs TRBV4-1 and TRBJ1-2, with no clear D. With 1 base removed from V and 2 bases from J, the gap between germline ends came to 14 bases. The CDR3 consists of 16 residues. The V gene's germline CDR1 is MGHRA and CDR2 YSYEKL. The CDR3 here is CASSQADYRDNYGYTF. In DNA form, the CDR3 reads TGCGCCAGCAGCCAAGCCGACTACAGAGACAACTATGGCTACACCTTC.

This clonotype was observed a single time. A read error may be the cause here, since a much bigger clone is one base away. The chain employs TRBV20-1 and TRBJ2-5; D not resolved. The J call may be wrong; the DNA end is better matched by TRBJ2-7. This CDR3 comprises 13 residues. CDR1 and CDR2 (germline): DFQATT, SNEGSKA (reference sequence). CDR3 DNA: TGCAGTGGGTCCCCGCTGGGTCCCTGCGAGCAGTACTTC. This gives the protein CSGSPLGPCEQYF.

The table lists this clonotype with many counts. This chain links TRBV29-1 with TRBJ2-3; D is unclear. Trimming left V 4 bases short and J 1 base short, with 12 bases between. Germline CDR1 SQVTM, CDR2 ANQGSEA. This CDR3 is built from 14 residues. The CDR3: CSVVGRLGTDTQYF. CDR3 bases: TGCAGCGTTGTGGGAAGGTTGGGCACAGATACGCAGTATTTT.

This clonotype was picked up a small number of times. Sequence at one end of the junction differs from germline and may be a read error. The chain uses TRBV27 and TRBJ2-7; unclear D gene. The CDR3 extends over 14 amino acids. Germline CDR1 and CDR2: MNHEY and SMNVEV (reference sequence). CDR3 region: CASSLDRLGYGQYF. In DNA form, the CDR3 reads TGTGCCAGCAGTTTAGACCGACTTGGGTACGGGCAGTACTTC.

The chain combines TRBV12-5 with TRBJ2-3; 8 bases map to TRBD2. The J segment lost 5 bases and the V segment lost 4 bases, leaving 5 bases of the junction unmatched. The length of the CDR3 is 14 residues. CDR1 and CDR2 (germline): LGHNT, FRNRAP. In DNA form, the CDR3 reads TGTGCTAGTGGTTCAGGACTAGCTGGAGATACGCAGTATTTT. Protein product: CASGSGLAGDTQYF.

This clonotype was found a few times. The chain combines TRBV20-1 with TRBJ2-7, with D possibly TRBD2 on 6 matching bases. CDR1 and CDR2 (germline): DFQATT, SNEGSKA (reference sequence). There are 15 residues in the CDR3. V lost 0 bases to trimming and J lost 0 bases, with 12 bases between them. The CDR3: CSARDLREISYEQYF. The CDR3 region has the DNA TGCAGTGCTAGAGATCTACGGGAGATCTCCTACGAGCAGTACTTC.

J is TRBJ2-2 and V is TRBV6-2 or TRBV6-3; 10 nucleotides align to TRBD2. This CDR3 is built from 17 residues. Germline assignment: CDR1 MNHEY and CDR2 SVGEGT. J lost 0 bases, V lost 2 bases, and 3 bases had no gene match. CDR3 sequence (DNA): TGTGCCAGCAGTTACGCTAGCGGGGGCTCGAACACCGGGGAGCTGTTTTTT. Encoded protein: CASSYASGGSNTGELFF.